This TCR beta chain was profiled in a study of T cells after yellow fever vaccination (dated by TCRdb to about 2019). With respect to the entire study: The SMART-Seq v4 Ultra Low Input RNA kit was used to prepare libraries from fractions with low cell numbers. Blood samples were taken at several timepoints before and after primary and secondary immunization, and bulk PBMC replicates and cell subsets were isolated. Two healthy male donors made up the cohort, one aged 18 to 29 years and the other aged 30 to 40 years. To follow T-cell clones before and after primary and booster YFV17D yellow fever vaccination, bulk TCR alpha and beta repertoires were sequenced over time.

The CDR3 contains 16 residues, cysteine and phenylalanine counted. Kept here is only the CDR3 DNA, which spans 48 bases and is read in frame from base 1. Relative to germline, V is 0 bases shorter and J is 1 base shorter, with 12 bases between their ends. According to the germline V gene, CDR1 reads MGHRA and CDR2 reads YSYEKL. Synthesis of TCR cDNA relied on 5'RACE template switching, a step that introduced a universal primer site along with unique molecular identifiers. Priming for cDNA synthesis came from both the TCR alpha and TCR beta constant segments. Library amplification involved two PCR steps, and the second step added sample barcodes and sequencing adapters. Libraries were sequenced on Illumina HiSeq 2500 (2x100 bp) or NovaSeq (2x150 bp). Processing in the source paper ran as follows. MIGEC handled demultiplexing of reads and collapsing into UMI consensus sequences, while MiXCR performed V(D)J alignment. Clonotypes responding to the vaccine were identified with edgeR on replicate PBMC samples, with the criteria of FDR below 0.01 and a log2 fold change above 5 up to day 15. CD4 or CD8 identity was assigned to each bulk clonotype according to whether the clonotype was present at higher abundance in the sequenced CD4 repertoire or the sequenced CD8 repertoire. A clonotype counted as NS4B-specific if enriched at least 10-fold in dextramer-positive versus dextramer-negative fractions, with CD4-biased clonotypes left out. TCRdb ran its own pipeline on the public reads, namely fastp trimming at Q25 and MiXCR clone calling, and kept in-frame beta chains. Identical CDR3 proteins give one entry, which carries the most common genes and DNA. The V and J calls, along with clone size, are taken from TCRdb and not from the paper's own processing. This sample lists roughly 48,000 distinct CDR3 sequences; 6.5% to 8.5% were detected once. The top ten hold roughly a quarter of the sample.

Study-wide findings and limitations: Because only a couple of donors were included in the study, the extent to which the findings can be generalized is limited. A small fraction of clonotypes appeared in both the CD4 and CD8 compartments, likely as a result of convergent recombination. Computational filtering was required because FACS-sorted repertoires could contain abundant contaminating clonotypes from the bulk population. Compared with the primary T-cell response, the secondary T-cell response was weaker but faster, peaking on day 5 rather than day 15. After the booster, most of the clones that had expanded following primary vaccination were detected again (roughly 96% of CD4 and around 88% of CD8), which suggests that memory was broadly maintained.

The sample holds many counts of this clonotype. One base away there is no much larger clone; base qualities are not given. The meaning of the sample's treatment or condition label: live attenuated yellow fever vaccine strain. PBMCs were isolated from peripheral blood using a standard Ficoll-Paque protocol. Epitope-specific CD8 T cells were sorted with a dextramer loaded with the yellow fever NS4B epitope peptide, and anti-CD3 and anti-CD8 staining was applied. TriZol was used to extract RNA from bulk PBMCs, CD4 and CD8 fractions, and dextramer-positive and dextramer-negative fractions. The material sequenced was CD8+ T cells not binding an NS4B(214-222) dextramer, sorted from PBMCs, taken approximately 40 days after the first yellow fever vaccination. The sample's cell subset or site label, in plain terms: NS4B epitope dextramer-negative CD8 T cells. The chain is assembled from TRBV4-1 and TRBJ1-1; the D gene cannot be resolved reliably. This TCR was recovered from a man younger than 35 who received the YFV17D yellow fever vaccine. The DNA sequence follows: TGCGCCAGCAGCCAAGATATTGACTTGGGGAACACTGAAGCTTTCTTT. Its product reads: CASSQDIDLGNTEAFF.